Following are 12 T cell receptor beta chains from one sample sequenced in a study of beta chain features in type 1 diabetes. Every bit of the isolated RNA underwent reverse transcription, so sequencing read expressed TCRB transcripts. The data were produced by immunoSEQ multiplex PCR, yet TCRdb's version contains in-frame clones alone and is incomplete. The sample shows roughly 60,000 clones, around three fifths of them seen only once. The material sequenced was Tregs from blood. The receptors shown here come from a woman aged 18 to 35 in good health.

The J gene is TRBJ1-1, the V gene TRBV6-1, with 7 bases identical to TRBD1. The junction had 4 bases not matched to a gene; V was cut back by 4 bases and J by 5 bases. This CDR3 has 13 residues. Germline V gene data show CDR1 as MNHNS and CDR2 as SASEGT. CDR3 DNA: TGTGCCAGCAGTGGGGAGGACAGGACTGAAGCTTTCTTT. Its translation is CASSGEDRTEAFF.

The chain couples TRBV5-6 to TRBJ2-3; 12 bases map to TRBD2. The germline gives CDR1 SGHDT, CDR2 YYEEEE. The CDR3 totals 17 residues. With V trimmed by 4 bases and J by 2 bases, 8 bases remained unmatched. The CDR3 here is CASSLRTSGTLTDTQYF. DNA for the CDR3: TGTGCCAGCAGCCTTCGGACTAGCGGGACCCTCACAGATACGCAGTATTTT.

This clone appeared a few times. The chain joins TRBV7-2 to TRBJ1-2; 8 bases align to TRBD1. The CDR3 loop spans 15 amino acids. The germline V gene encodes CDR1 SGHTA and CDR2 FQGNSA. Trimming removed 2 bases from V and 8 bases from J; junction bases left unmatched: 10. CDR3 in DNA: TGTGCCAGCAGCTTACAGCAGGGGGCGCGGGACGGCTACACCTTC. This sequence encodes CASSLQQGARDGYTF.

This chain connects TRBV5-1 to TRBJ1-1; 7 nucleotides align to TRBD1. The CDR3 length is 15 residues. The germline gives CDR1 SGHRS, CDR2 YFSETQ. Germline trimming cut 4 bases from V and 4 bases from J; bases unmatched to any gene: 10. The CDR3, as DNA: TGCGCCAGCAGCCCCCTCGGGACAGTGAGCACTGAAGCTTTCTTT. Protein: CASSPLGTVSTEAFF.

This clone has a handful of counts. The chain employs TRBV7-9 and TRBJ2-5, with 9 bases identical to TRBD1. The CDR3 is made up of 14 amino acids. Germline-derived CDR1 and CDR2 are SEHNR and FQNEAQ (reference sequence). The V and J ends lost 5 bases and 5 bases, in that order; junction bases with no gene match: 6. The CDR3 DNA reads TGTGCCAGCAGCCGGACAGGGGTCGGGGAGACCCAGTACTTC. Translated: CASSRTGVGETQYF.

V gene TRBV18 combines with J gene TRBJ1-2; TRBD1 might be the D (6 bases). The germline V gene has CDR1 KGHSH and CDR2 LQKENI. This CDR3 comprises 16 residues. The V and J ends lost 0 bases and 2 bases respectively, with 13 bases between them. In DNA, the CDR3 is TGTGCCAGCTCACCACCTTATGGGGGCCCAAACTATGGCTACACCTTC. Translating it yields CASSPPYGGPNYGYTF.

The chain couples TRBV9 to TRBJ2-1; 8 positions match TRBD2. CDR3 size: 14 residues. Germline CDR1 reads SGDLS; CDR2 reads YYNGEE. The V gene end was trimmed by 4 bases and the J gene end by 10 bases; junction bases not matched to a gene: 10. The CDR3 region has the DNA TGTGCCAGCAGCACCCAGCGGGGGTCGGGGGAGCAGTTCTTC. This encodes CASSTQRGSGEQFF.

This sequence joins TRBV18 and TRBJ1-5; perhaps TRBD1 as D (6 bases). CDR1 and CDR2 from the germline V gene are KGHSH and LQKENI. CDR3 size: 13 residues. V lost 4 bases and J lost 4, with 8 bases in between. The CDR3 spells CASSRGQNQPQHF. CDR3 sequence (DNA): TGTGCCAGCTCACGGGGGCAGAATCAGCCCCAGCATTTT.

The chain carries TRBV6-1 and TRBJ2-3, with 9 nucleotides matching TRBD1. Looked up from germline, CDR1 is MNHNS and CDR2 is SASEGT. Germline trimming cut 7 bases from V and 7 bases from J; bases unmatched to any gene: 6. The length of the CDR3 is 13 residues. This CDR3 is CASKPGQGYTQYF. The CDR3 region has the DNA TGTGCCAGCAAACCGGGACAGGGCTATACGCAGTATTTT.

The chain carries TRBV27 and TRBJ1-2; D not resolved. Trimming removed 6 bases at V and 4 bases at J, with 18 bases between. CDR1 MNHEY and CDR2 SMNVEV come from the germline V gene (reference sequence). This CDR3 comprises 15 residues. The CDR3 region has the DNA TGTGCCAGCAGCCCCCGAGGCCAATTGCCCTATGGCTACACCTTC. This gives the protein CASSPRGQLPYGYTF.

This clone is deemed medium-sized. V gene TRBV7-9 combines with J gene TRBJ2-3; TRBD2 is a possible D gene (5 bases). V lost 5 bases and J 2 bases, leaving 17 bases between the germline ends. The CDR3 is made up of 16 amino acids. Germline V gene data show CDR1 as SEHNR and CDR2 as FQNEAQ (reference sequence). CDR3 DNA sequence: TGTGCCAGCAGCGGGTCCCCCGGACTGTCCACAGATACGCAGTATTTT. It codes for CASSGSPGLSTDTQYF.

The CDR3, as DNA: TGCGCCAGCAGCCAAGAAAATAGGGGCTCTCATGAGCAGTTCTTC. Amino acid sequence: CASSQENRGSHEQFF. The chain links TRBV4-1 to TRBJ2-1; D is possibly TRBD1 (5 bases). Germline CDR1 and CDR2: MGHRA and YSYEKL. The V end was cut by 0 bases, the J end by 8 bases, with 14 bases between. This CDR3 is built from 15 residues.